This T cell receptor beta chain is from a study of T-cell memory formation after mild COVID-19. Across the study: TCR clusters were mostly donor specific.

The CDR3 extends over 16 amino acids. Per the germline V gene, CDR1 is LGHNA and CDR2 is YSLEER. A single record per CDR3 protein comes from TCRdb applying MiXCR to the 5' RACE reads. The sample lists about 15,000 distinct CDR3 sequences, 20% to 30% occurring once. This clonotype was seen at least ten times. One end of the junction varies from germline; a read error may be responsible. The receptor's source is a man aged 18 to 29 who had mild COVID-19 (a few samples of this study predate the infection). Cell type and time point are not known. The J gene is TRBJ1-2, the V gene TRBV4-3, with 10 bases aligning to TRBD1. The sequenced sample consisted of PBMCs or a T cell subset sorted from them (not recorded which). CDR3 region: CASSQMESRDRGHEAF. CDR3 in DNA: TGCGCCAGCAGCCAGATGGAGTCTAGGGACAGGGGCCATGAGGCCTTC.